This TCR beta chain was obtained from a study of blood T cell repertoires in COVID-19. Study as a whole: Spain, Italy and the United States supplied samples that represented acute and convalescent COVID-19. PBMCs, B-cell-depleted T cells, or T cells were the source of the cDNA or gDNA that made up the material.

V was trimmed by 6 bases and J by 8 bases, leaving 25 bases between them. This CDR3 comprises 16 residues. The germline V gene has CDR1 MDHEN and CDR2 SYDVKM. Patients of the Seattle cohort, enrolled during active infection, were followed longitudinally. In the original analysis: Estimation of nucleated cell counts was performed using reference gene primer amplification. This table comes from immunoSEQ multiplex PCR, and its TCRdb copy is limited to in-frame clones, with some not included. That table gives V, J and clone size, and the DNA gave D and trimming. The sample comprises 250,000 to 400,000 clones, approximately 89% of which are singletons, and approximately 1.8% rests with the top ten.

The clonotype originates from a young woman with COVID-19, enrolled during active disease. The chain is built from TRBV28 and TRBJ1-2; a possible D gene is TRBD1 (6 bases). Sequenced material: peripheral blood. The CDR3 loop is CASSPRTDLLRGGYTF. CDR3 in DNA: TGTGCCAGCAGCCCAAGGACAGATCTGCTGAGGGGAGGCTACACCTTC.